This TCR beta chain derives from a study of beta chain features in type 1 diabetes. Study as a whole: On cell yields, gender and age, patients and healthy donors were similar. Regarding the study as a whole: Sequencing used cDNA, and cells with high TCR expression could therefore be over-represented. The analysis here could not establish whether HLA type shapes TCRB rearrangement. All four CD4+ subsets of Type 1 diabetes patients contained TCRB CDR3s that were moderately but significantly shorter. Individuals with type 1 diabetes displayed fewer insertions and more deletions at VDJ junctions.

Germline V gene sequence: CDR1 LNHNV, CDR2 YYDKDF (reference sequence). The CDR3 sequence is 16 residues long. The J segment lost 4 bases and the V segment lost 1 base, leaving 5 bases of the junction unmatched. This clone came up a few times. Its antigen remains unidentified. cDNA synthesis used the whole RNA isolate, giving expressed TCRB sequences. Assay used: immunoSEQ multiplex PCR; TCRdb lists only in-frame clones, some missing. This table holds fewer than 450,000 clones, roughly 13% found once. The specimen sequenced was naive CD4+ T cells from blood. The receptor comes from a woman aged 18-30 years with type 1 diabetes. The V gene is TRBV15, the J gene TRBJ2-1, with 9 bases matching TRBD2. The CDR3 bases are TGTGCCACCAGCAGAGGCAATAGCGGGAGTTACAATGAGCAGTTCTTC. Protein: CATSRGNSGSYNEQFF.